The rows below give T cell receptor beta chains drawn from one sample of a study of T cells after yellow fever vaccination. TCRdb fed the 5' RACE reads into MiXCR, producing one record per CDR3 protein. This table has 50,000 to 75,000 distinct CDR3 sequences, 7.1% appearing once. Source: CD8+ T cells sorted from PBMCs, taken on the day of the first yellow fever vaccination. The receptors stem from a man aged 18-30 years who received the YFV17D yellow fever vaccine. Both conserved end residues are part of each CDR3. A D gene is named only where the DNA matches it firmly. Size is omitted from some rows. Given values are once, few, many or a class for expanded clones.

>NA|TRBJ2-2|NA|TRBV3-1
CASCQGTTGELFF
TGTGCCAGCTGCCAAGGAACCACCGGGGAGCTGTTTTTT
>few|TRBJ2-3|NA|TRBV4-3
CASSQDVTTRTDTQYF
TGCGCCAGCAGCCAAGATGTAACTACTCGCACAGATACGCAGTATTTT
>many|TRBJ2-7|NA|TRBV30
CAWSEGYEQYF
TGTGCCTGGAGTGAGGGGTACGAGCAGTACTTC
>many|TRBJ1-2|TRBD1|TRBV7-2
CASSLANTGANYGYTF
TGTGCCAGCAGCTTAGCGAACACAGGGGCTAACTATGGCTACACCTTC
>NA|TRBJ2-1|NA|TRBV2
CASSAWGGANEQFF
TGTGCCAGCAGTGCCTGGGGGGGGGCGAATGAGCAGTTCTTC
>many|TRBJ2-3|TRBD2|TRBV29-1
CSLWGLAGRTDTQYF
TGCAGTCTCTGGGGGCTAGCGGGGAGGACAGATACGCAGTATTTT
>many|TRBJ2-3|NA|TRBV7-8
CASSLGPRAQYF
TGTGCCAGCAGCTTAGGTCCCAGGGCGCAGTATTTT
>many|TRBJ1-5|NA|TRBV27
CASSFLGGQPQHF
TGTGCCAGCAGTTTTTTAGGGGGTCAGCCCCAGCATTTT
>many|TRBJ2-3|NA|TRBV7-7
CASSLVPGVRNTQYF
TGTGCCAGCAGCTTAGTTCCAGGGGTCCGGAATACGCAGTATTTT
>NA|TRBJ2-7|NA|TRBV5-6
CASSVRVGDPYEQYF
TGTGCCAGCAGCGTCCGGGTAGGGGACCCCTACGAGCAGTACTTC
>once|TRBJ1-1|NA|TRBV6-5
CASSYSQGCTEAFF
TGTGCCAGCAGTTACTCTCAGGGATGTACTGAAGCTTTCTTT
>few|TRBJ2-7|TRBD2|TRBV12-3/TRBV12-4
CASSSGGSYEQYF
TGTGCCAGCAGCAGCGGGGGATCCTACGAGCAGTACTTC
>many|TRBJ2-7|NA|TRBV7-8
CASSQGVSSGYEQYF
TGTGCCAGCAGCCAGGGGGTGTCTAGCGGCTACGAGCAGTACTTC
>many|TRBJ1-1|NA|TRBV5-1
CASSFSWGTEAFF
TGCGCCAGCAGCTTTTCTTGGGGCACTGAAGCTTTCTTT
>many|TRBJ1-5|TRBD1|TRBV12-3/TRBV12-4
CASSSTGAGNQPQHF
TGTGCCAGCAGCTCGACAGGGGCGGGCAATCAGCCCCAGCATTTT
>NA|TRBJ2-1|NA|TRBV4-2
CASSQEGTYYNEQFF
TGTGCCAGCAGCCAAGAAGGGACCTATTACAATGAGCAGTTCTTC
>few|TRBJ2-3|TRBD2|TRBV18
CASSPWTSGGADTQYF
TGTGCCAGCTCCCCATGGACTAGCGGGGGCGCAGATACGCAGTATTTT
>NA|TRBJ1-6|NA|TRBV11-2
CASSHRVLYLGDNSPLHF
TGTGCCAGCAGCCATCGGGTCCTCTACTTAGGGGATAATTCACCCCTCCACTTT
>large|TRBJ1-4|TRBD1|TRBV5-6
CASSLQGQGLFGTNEKLFF
TGTGCCAGCAGCTTGCAAGGACAGGGGCTCTTCGGCACTAATGAAAAACTGTTTTTT
>NA|TRBJ1-2|NA|TRBV6-5
CASSYGGVGYGYTF
TGTGCCAGCAGTTACGGTGGGGTGGGATATGGCTACACCTTC
>few|TRBJ2-2|NA|TRBV12-3/TRBV12-4
CASTDITTGELFF
TGTGCCAGCACCGACATTACCACCGGGGAGCTGTTTTTT
>many|TRBJ2-7|NA|TRBV29-1
CSGLWGFYEQYF
TGCAGCGGGTTGTGGGGCTTCTACGAGCAGTACTTC
>NA|TRBJ1-4|NA|TRBV9
CASSAQGGITTNEKLFF
TGTGCCAGCAGCGCGCAAGGGGGGATTACAACTAATGAAAAACTGTTTTTT
>few|TRBJ1-2|NA|TRBV25-1
CASSELGEASGYTF
TGTGCCAGCAGTGAACTGGGGGAAGCCTCGGGCTACACCTTC
>few|TRBJ1-3|TRBD1|TRBV7-9
CAFTGTADTIYF
TGTGCCTTTACCGGGACAGCCGACACCATATATTTT
>NA|TRBJ1-1|NA|TRBV7-2
CASSLAVRVYSITTFF
TGTGCCAGCAGCTTAGCGGTCAGGGTTTATTCGATCACAACTTTCTTT
>few|TRBJ2-5|NA|TRBV7-2
CASSTYPRGLQETQYF
TGTGCCAGCAGCACCTACCCGAGGGGACTCCAAGAGACCCAGTACTTC